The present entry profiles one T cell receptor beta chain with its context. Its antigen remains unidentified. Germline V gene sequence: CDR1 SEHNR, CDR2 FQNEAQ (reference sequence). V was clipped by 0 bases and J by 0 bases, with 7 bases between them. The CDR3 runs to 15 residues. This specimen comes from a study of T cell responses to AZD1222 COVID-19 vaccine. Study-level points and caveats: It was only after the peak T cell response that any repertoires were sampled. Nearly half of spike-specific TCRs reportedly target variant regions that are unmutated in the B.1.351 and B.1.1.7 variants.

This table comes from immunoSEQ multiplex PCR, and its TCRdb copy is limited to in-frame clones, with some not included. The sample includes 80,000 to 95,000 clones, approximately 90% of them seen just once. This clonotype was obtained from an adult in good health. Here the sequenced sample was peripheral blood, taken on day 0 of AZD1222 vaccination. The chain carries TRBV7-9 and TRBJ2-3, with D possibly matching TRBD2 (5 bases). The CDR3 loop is CASSLAAGSTDTQYF. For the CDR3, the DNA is TGTGCCAGCAGCTTAGCGGCGGGTAGCACAGATACGCAGTATTTT.